Sequencing of this TCR beta chain was carried out in a study of shared clonotypes between healthy human individuals. Only a few counts were recorded for this clone. Antigen specificity is unknown. The method was immunoSEQ multiplex PCR; TCRdb's version includes in-frame clones alone and lacks a portion of them. The sample gives 2 million to 2.5 million clones, more than 90% of which show up once; 0.13% is in the top ten. Findings and caveats of the study: How much donors shared clonotypes was expected to be affected by sequencing depth.

This CDR3 has 15 amino acids. V trimming: 5 bases; J trimming: 3 bases; junction bases outside the gene matches: 5. J is TRBJ2-7 and V is TRBV23-1; 12 bases are shared with TRBD1. TRBV23-1 is reported as an ORF; its role is uncertain. Sequenced input: naive CD4+ T cells sorted from blood. The subset denotes: CD45RA+ positively selected. The TCR sequence derives from a man aged 18 to 30 in good health. The CDR3 loop reads CASSGGTGGRYEQYF. The CDR3 nucleotides are TGCGCCAGCAGTGGAGGGACAGGGGGCCGCTACGAGCAGTACTTC.